This T cell receptor beta chain was recorded in a study of control samples from healthy donors and cancer patients. The assay was immunoSEQ multiplex PCR, and TCRdb's table has in-frame clones only and misses some. This repertoire shows about 250,000 clones, roughly four fifths found once; its top ten account for approximately 12%. The CDR3 has 15 amino acids. Trimming cost V 0 bases and J 6 bases, with 14 bases left between them. Germline V gene sequence: CDR1 SGHNT, CDR2 YYREEE (reference sequence). This TCR was recovered from a woman aged 55 to 70 with lung cancer. The rearrangement links TRBV5-4 to TRBJ2-3; D is perhaps TRBD2 (6 bases). The specimen sequenced was PBMCs. CDR3 DNA sequence: TGTGCCAGCAGCTTGGGGGGGTCGGGAGCGGATACGCAGTATTTT. It codes for CASSLGGSGADTQYF.